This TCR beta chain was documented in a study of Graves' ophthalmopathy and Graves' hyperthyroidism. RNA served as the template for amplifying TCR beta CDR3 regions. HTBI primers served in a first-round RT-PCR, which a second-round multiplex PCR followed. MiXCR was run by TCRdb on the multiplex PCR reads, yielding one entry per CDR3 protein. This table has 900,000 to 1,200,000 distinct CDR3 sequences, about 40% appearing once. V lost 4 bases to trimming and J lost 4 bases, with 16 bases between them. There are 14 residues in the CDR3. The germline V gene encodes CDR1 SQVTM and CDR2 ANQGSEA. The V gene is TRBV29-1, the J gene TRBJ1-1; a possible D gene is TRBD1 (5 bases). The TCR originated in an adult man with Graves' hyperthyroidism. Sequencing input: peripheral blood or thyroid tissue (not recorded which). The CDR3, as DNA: TGCAGCGTTGGTTTGACGGGGCGTACCACTGAAGCTTTCTTT. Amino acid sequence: CSVGLTGRTTEAFF.